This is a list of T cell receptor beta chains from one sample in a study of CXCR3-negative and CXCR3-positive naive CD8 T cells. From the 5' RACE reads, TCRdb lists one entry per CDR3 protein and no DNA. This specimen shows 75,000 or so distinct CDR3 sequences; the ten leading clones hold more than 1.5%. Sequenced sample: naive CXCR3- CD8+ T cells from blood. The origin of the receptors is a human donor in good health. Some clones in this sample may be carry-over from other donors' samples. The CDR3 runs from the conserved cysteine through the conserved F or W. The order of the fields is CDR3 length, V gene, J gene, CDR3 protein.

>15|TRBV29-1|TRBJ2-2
CSVRLRASITGELFF
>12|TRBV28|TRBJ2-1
CASTPAVDEQFF
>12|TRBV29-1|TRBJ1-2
CSVVTAAYGYTF
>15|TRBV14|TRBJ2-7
CASSYSGGPHSGQYF
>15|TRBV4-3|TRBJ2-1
CASSQGTGFRNEQFF
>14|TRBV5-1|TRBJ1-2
CASSLAEGGYGYTF
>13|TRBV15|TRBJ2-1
CATSRPPSPEQFF
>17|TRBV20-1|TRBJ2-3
CSARDVGDRGHMNTQYF
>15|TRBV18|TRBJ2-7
CASSEPGQGVYEQYF
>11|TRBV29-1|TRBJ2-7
CSVPEGGVQYF
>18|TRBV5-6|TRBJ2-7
CASSLDITTGGPRGEQYF
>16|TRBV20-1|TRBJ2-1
CSARATGTRPYNEQFF
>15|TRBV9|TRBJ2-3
CASSVQGRYTDTQYF
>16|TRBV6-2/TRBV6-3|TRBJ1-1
CASAPGPGLRGTEAFF
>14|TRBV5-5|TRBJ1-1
CASSWDRGNTEAFF
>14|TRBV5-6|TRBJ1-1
CASTSGLMNTEAFF
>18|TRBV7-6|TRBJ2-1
CASSLRTSLRGGYNEQFF
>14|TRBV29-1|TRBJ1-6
CSVGEETGNSPLHF
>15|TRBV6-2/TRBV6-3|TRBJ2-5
CASTPRDRLQETQYF
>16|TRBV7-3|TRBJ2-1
CASSLYLDGPMNEQFF
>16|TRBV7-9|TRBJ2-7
CASSLFVSGRGETQYF
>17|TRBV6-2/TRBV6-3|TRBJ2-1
CASSYSRQGLAYNEQFF
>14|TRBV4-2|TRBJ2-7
CASSQEGGRGEQYF
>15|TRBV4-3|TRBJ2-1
CASSQDSGGSLEQFF
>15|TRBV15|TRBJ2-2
CATSVIPGGAGELFF
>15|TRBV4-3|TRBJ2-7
CASSQDKHSFYEQYF
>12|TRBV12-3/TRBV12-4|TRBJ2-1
CASSSARNEQFF
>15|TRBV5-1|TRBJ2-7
CASSLDPDNAYEQYF
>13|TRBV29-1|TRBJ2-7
CSVGEASSYEQYF
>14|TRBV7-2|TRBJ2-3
CASSLGLGTDTQYF
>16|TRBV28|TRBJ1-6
CASRRQGSSYNSPLHF
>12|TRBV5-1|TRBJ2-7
CASSFAGAEQYF
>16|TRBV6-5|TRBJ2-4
CASSYSGGIAKNIQYF
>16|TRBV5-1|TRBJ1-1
CASSLEGTGAYTEAFF